What follows are 21 T cell receptor beta chains derived from one specimen sequenced in a study of T cell repertoires in cytomegalovirus infection. In TCRdb, the reads were re-called with MiXCR into one record per CDR3 protein. The repertoire holds approximately 490,000 distinct CDR3 sequences, with about 11% as singletons. The sequencing input was PBMCs. These receptors came from a human donor in good health (CMV status not recorded). Some clones in this sample may be carry-over from other donors' samples.

The chain has TRBV19 and TRBJ2-7, with TRBD2 matching over 7 bases. The germline V gene has CDR1 LNHDA and CDR2 SQIVND (reference sequence). V was pared by 11 bases and J by 3 bases, with 13 bases of the junction left unmatched. The CDR3 totals 14 residues. In DNA form, the CDR3 reads TGTGCCTTCCTTCACCCCGGGGGGTACTACGAGCAGTACTTC. Its protein product is CAFLHPGGYYEQYF.

The CDR3 reads CASSVTPTYEQYF. For the CDR3, the DNA is TGTGCCAGCAGCGTCACACCTACCTACGAGCAGTACTTC. The chain is built from TRBV2 and TRBJ2-7, with no clear D. CDR1 SNHLY and CDR2 FYNNEI come from the germline V gene. Trimming took off 6 bases at V and 2 bases at J, with 11 bases between the two ends. The CDR3 covers 13 residues.

This clonotype was detected many times. J is TRBJ1-5 and V is TRBV20-1, with 7 bases identical to TRBD1. Germline values: CDR1 DFQATT, CDR2 SNEGSKA (reference sequence). This CDR3 comprises 15 residues. The V and J ends lost 3 bases and 3 bases, in that order; junction bases with no gene match: 8. The CDR3 spells CSASRPGGINQPQHF. The CDR3 DNA follows: TGCAGTGCTAGTCGGCCAGGGGGTATCAATCAGCCCCAGCATTTT.

The table lists this clonotype with many counts. The chain has TRBV6-6 and TRBJ1-2; maybe TRBD1 (6 bases). The germline V and J ends were trimmed by 6 bases and 8 bases, with 19 bases remaining between them. Germline lookup yields CDR1 MNHNY and CDR2 SVGAGI (reference sequence). CDR3 size: 14 residues. DNA for the CDR3: TGTGCCAGCAGCGACAGGCCCGGCCTATGGGGCTACACCTTC. Translated: CASSDRPGLWGYTF.

The V call is TRBV20-1, the J call TRBJ1-1; tentatively, D is TRBD1 (6 bases). The CDR3 extends over 15 amino acids. Trimming removed 0 bases at V and 2 bases at J, with 13 bases between. Germline V CDR1 and CDR2: DFQATT, SNEGSKA (reference sequence). DNA of the CDR3: TGCAGTGCTAGAGATCCCGGACAGCCTAACACTGAAGCTTTCTTT. As protein: CSARDPGQPNTEAFF.

This clonotype was counted between two and nine times. The chain is built from TRBV28 and TRBJ1-6; 7 nucleotides align to TRBD1. The length of the CDR3 is 15 residues. With 1 base clipped from V and 6 bases from J, the junction kept 3 bases outside the gene matches. Germline assignment: CDR1 MDHEN and CDR2 SYDVKM. The CDR3 nucleotides read TGTGCCAGCAGTTTATCGCAGGGGGGTAATTCACCCCTCCACTTT. It specifies CASSLSQGGNSPLHF.

In this sample, this clonotype turned up a few times. This sequence joins TRBV29-1 and TRBJ2-1; possible D gene TRBD1, 6 bases. The CDR3 is made up of 13 amino acids. Trimming left V 6 bases short and J 6 bases short, with 15 bases between. The germline CDR1 and CDR2 sequences are SQVTM and ANQGSEA. Here the CDR3 DNA reads TGCAGCGTCTACAGGGATTCAGCCAATGAGCAGTTCTTC. This translates into CSVYRDSANEQFF.

This chain links TRBV12-3 or TRBV12-4 with TRBJ1-5; D is perhaps TRBD1 (6 bases). Trimming stripped 3 bases from V and 8 bases from J, with 14 bases between. The CDR3 is 14 amino acids. DNA of the CDR3: TGTGCCAGCAGTTTCCAGGGGCGAGGGGAGCCCCAGCATTTT. It codes for CASSFQGRGEPQHF.

This clonotype was counted at least ten times. J is TRBJ2-2 and V is TRBV19; D not resolved. V was cut by 3 bases and J by 2 bases, with 7 bases left in between. There are 14 residues in the CDR3. CDR1 is LNHDA, CDR2 SQIVND, per germline (reference sequence). CDR3 nucleotide sequence: TGTGCCAGTAGTATCGCGTTAAACACCGGGGAGCTGTTTTTT. Translated, it gives CASSIALNTGELFF.

The V gene is TRBV20-1, the J gene TRBJ1-5, with a possible D match to TRBD1 (5 bases). The CDR3 runs to 18 residues. Germline V gene sequence: CDR1 DFQATT, CDR2 SNEGSKA (reference sequence). Between the trimmed V and J ends, which lost 1 base and 0 bases, there was a span of 19 bases. The CDR3 protein is CSARALIGHHYSNQPQHF. The CDR3 bases are TGCAGTGCTAGAGCGTTGATAGGACACCACTATAGCAATCAGCCCCAGCATTTT.

The chain couples TRBV2 to TRBJ2-1; tentatively, D is TRBD1 or TRBD2 (6 bases each). Germline V gives CDR1 SNHLY, CDR2 FYNNEI. The V end was cut by 10 bases, the J end by 2 bases, with 9 bases between. The CDR3 covers 12 residues. CDR3 in DNA: TGTGCCACGGGGGCGGCCTACAATGAGCAGTTCTTC. Residues: CATGAAYNEQFF.

The CDR3: CASSQDTRAGGEQFF. The CDR3 nucleotides are TGTGCCAGCAGCCAAGATACGAGGGCCGGCGGGGAGCAGTTCTTC. The chain is built from TRBV3-1 and TRBJ2-1; D may be TRBD2 (5 bases). V shed 0 bases and J shed 10 bases, with 16 bases lying between them. The CDR3 loop spans 15 amino acids. Germline assignment: CDR1 LGHDT and CDR2 YNNKEL (reference sequence).

V is TRBV7-9 and J is TRBJ2-1, with D possibly matching TRBD1 (5 bases). Per the germline V gene, CDR1 is SEHNR and CDR2 is FQNEAQ (reference sequence). V lost 0 bases and J 8 bases, leaving 11 bases between the germline ends. CDR3 length equals 14 residues. The CDR3 nucleotides read TGTGCCAGCAGCTTAGCGGGGCTACCGTATGAGCAGTTCTTC. This codes for CASSLAGLPYEQFF.

This clonotype was detected only a few times. V gene TRBV7-9 combines with J gene TRBJ2-2; a weak D match, TRBD2 (6 bases). This CDR3 region has 12 residues. Trimming pared 7 bases from V and 7 bases from J, leaving 10 bases between. Germline CDR1 reads SEHNR; CDR2 reads FQNEAQ (reference sequence). The CDR3 here is CASTRGNGELFF. The CDR3 DNA is TGTGCCAGCACTCGGGGGAACGGGGAGCTGTTTTTT.

The genes are TRBV29-1 and TRBJ2-5, with TRBD1 matching over 10 bases. This CDR3 is built from 14 residues. J lost 4 bases, V lost 6 bases, and 8 bases had no gene match. Germline V CDR1 and CDR2: SQVTM, ANQGSEA. Here the CDR3 reads CSVPDRGRGETQYF. CDR3 bases: TGCAGCGTACCCGACAGGGGGCGCGGAGAGACCCAGTACTTC.

This clonotype has more than one count but fewer than ten. Since a much larger clone is just one base distant, this may be a read error. The CDR3 DNA reads TGTGCCAGCAGGTCTAGCGGGTCCGGGGAGCTGTTTTTT. As protein: CASRSSGSGELFF. V gene TRBV6-2 or TRBV6-3 combines with J gene TRBJ2-2; 8 bases map to TRBD2. The J segment lost 6 bases and the V segment lost 6 bases, leaving 3 bases of the junction unmatched. There are 13 residues in the CDR3. Germline assignment: CDR1 MNHEY and CDR2 SVGEGT.

This clonotype was counted ten times or more. The V gene is TRBV4-2, the J gene TRBJ2-5; D is unclear. Deletions cut 0 bases from V and 5 bases from J, with 7 bases between. CDR3 length: 13 residues. The germline gives CDR1 LGHNA, CDR2 YNFKEQ. The CDR3 spells CASSQDSWETQYF. The CDR3 coding sequence is TGTGCCAGCAGCCAAGATAGTTGGGAGACCCAGTACTTC.

This clonotype was picked up many times. J is TRBJ2-7 and V is TRBV11-2; TRBD2 agrees at 8 bases. Per germline, CDR1 SGHAT and CDR2 FQNNGV. Unmatched junction bases numbered 13, after V lost 3 bases and J lost 0 bases. This CDR3 contains 18 residues. CDR3 nucleotides: TGTGCCAGCAGCTTTTCGCGGCGGGGGGACTGGAGCTCCTACGAGCAGTACTTC. Residues: CASSFSRRGDWSSYEQYF. Supplemented by reference TRBV11-2 and TRBJ2-7, the full variable domain reads EAGVAQSPRYKIIEKRQSVAFWCNPISGHATLYWYQQILGQGPKLLIQFQNNGVVDDSQLPKDRFSAERLKGVDSTLKIQPAKLEDSAVYLCASSFSRRGDWSSYEQYFGPGTRLTVT.

This clonotype was counted at least ten times. The chain joins TRBV28 to TRBJ1-5; the D gene is possibly TRBD1 (5 bases). The CDR3 extends over 16 amino acids. The V and J ends lost 5 bases and 0 bases respectively, with 14 bases between them. Germline V CDR1 and CDR2: MDHEN, SYDVKM. The CDR3 coding sequence is TGTGCCAGCAGTCCTCCTCAGGGTTATAGCAATCAGCCCCAGCATTTT. Translation gives CASSPPQGYSNQPQHF. Filled out from reference TRBV28 and TRBJ1-5, the complete variable domain reads DVKVTQSSRYLVKRTGEKVFLECVQDMDHENMFWYRQDPGLGLRLIYFSYDVKMKEKGDIPEGYSVSREKKERFSLILESASTNQTSMYLCASSPPQGYSNQPQHFGDGTRLSIL.

Turning to this clonotype: As the CDR3 is not closed by the conserved phenylalanine or tryptophan, this likely results from a read error. The genes are TRBV20-1 and TRBJ2-7; 10 positions match TRBD2. The CDR3 extends over 14 amino acids. Germline V gives CDR1 DFQATT, CDR2 SNEGSKA (reference sequence). The junction had 7 bases not matched to a gene; V was cut back by 5 bases and J by 3 bases. DNA of the CDR3: TGCAGTGCTTCTCTAGCGGGGGTCTTCTACGAGCAGTACTTA. Encoded protein: CSASLAGVFYEQYL.

The chain joins TRBV11-2 to TRBJ1-1; D is uncertain. V lost 3 bases, J lost 1 base, and 9 bases lay in between. The germline V gene encodes CDR1 SGHAT and CDR2 FQNNGV. The CDR3 is 14 amino acids. The DNA for the CDR3 is TGTGCCAGCAGCTTGATAACAGCGAACACTGAAGCTTTCTTT. Its protein is CASSLITANTEAFF.